The 31 T cell receptor beta chains given below trace back to one sample, sequenced in a study of control samples from healthy donors and cancer patients. Assay used: immunoSEQ multiplex PCR; TCRdb lists only in-frame clones, some missing. The sample carries 65,000 to 80,000 clones, roughly 89% recorded once. The sequencing input was PBMCs. All receptors derive from a woman between 50 and 59 years old with colorectal cancer.

V usage is TRBV6-5 and J usage is TRBJ1-6, with D maybe TRBD1 (5 bases). V was trimmed by 4 bases and J by 10 bases, leaving 11 bases between them. Germline CDR1 and CDR2: MNHEY and SVGAGI. The CDR3 runs 13 residues. The CDR3 loop reads CASSWGGGSPLHF. The CDR3 nucleotides read TGTGCCAGCAGTTGGGGGGGAGGCTCACCCCTCCACTTT.

This clone was seen just once. V and J are TRBV4-1 and TRBJ1-6; D is uncertain. Trimming stripped 1 base from V and 5 bases from J, with 12 bases between. Germline values: CDR1 MGHRA, CDR2 YSYEKL. The CDR3 totals 16 residues. The CDR3 region has the DNA TGCGCCAGCAGCCAAGGATCGCCATGGAATAATTCACCCCTCCACTTT. It is translated as CASSQGSPWNNSPLHF.

The rearrangement joins TRBV24-1 to TRBJ1-2; D may be TRBD1 (6 bases). Germline V CDR1 and CDR2: KGHDR, SFDVKD. The CDR3 totals 15 residues. With 3 bases removed from V and 3 bases from J, the gap between germline ends came to 13 bases. CDR3 sequence (DNA): TGTGCCACCAGTGATCCCGGGAAGGGGGACTATGGCTACACCTTC. Its protein product is CATSDPGKGDYGYTF.

The chain links TRBV7-2 to TRBJ1-2, with D possibly TRBD1 on 6 matching bases. V lost 7 bases and J lost 4, with 16 bases in between. Germline CDR1 and CDR2: SGHTA and FQGNSA. The CDR3 has 14 amino acids. CDR3 DNA: TGTGCCAGCACCCCATCGAGACAGGCCTATGGCTACACCTTC. Translation gives CASTPSRQAYGYTF.

This clone has only one observation. The chain carries TRBV5-1 and TRBJ1-2, with TRBD1 identical over 8 bases. Losses at the gene ends were 4 bases for V and 4 bases for J; bases not matched to a gene: 9. Germline-derived CDR1 and CDR2 are SGHRS and YFSETQ. This CDR3 contains 15 residues. In DNA, the CDR3 is TGCGCCAGCAGCGGTGGGACAGGTGGTTTCTATGGCTACACCTTC. Encoded protein: CASSGGTGGFYGYTF.

This chain uses TRBV6-5 with TRBJ2-7; D gene ambiguous. Trimming took off 6 bases at V and 2 bases at J, with 17 bases between the two ends. Germline V gene data show CDR1 as MNHEY and CDR2 as SVGAGI. This CDR3 comprises 15 residues. The CDR3 DNA reads TGTGCCAGCAGCTCGTCCAGGTATCACACCTACGAGCAGTACGTC. Translation gives CASSSSRYHTYEQYV.

The chain links TRBV3-1 (or the pseudogene TRBV3-2) to TRBJ2-3; 10 nucleotides agree with TRBD2. Germline V gives CDR1 LGHDT, CDR2 YNNKEL (reference sequence). The V and J ends lost 5 bases and 2 bases, in that order; junction bases with no gene match: 4. The CDR3 spans 15 residues. The CDR3 DNA reads as TGTGCCAGCAGCACTAGCGGGGCCTTCACAGATACGCAGTATTTT. Its protein is CASSTSGAFTDTQYF.

V and J are TRBV7-9 and TRBJ2-3, with a possible D match to TRBD2 (6 bases). V lost 3 bases to trimming and J lost 2 bases, with 12 bases between them. The CDR3 totals 15 residues. The germline CDR1 and CDR2 sequences are SEHNR and FQNEAQ (reference sequence). CDR3 protein: CASSFGGDVTDTQYF. In DNA form, the CDR3 reads TGTGCCAGCAGCTTCGGAGGGGATGTCACAGATACGCAGTATTTT.

The chain links TRBV10-1 to TRBJ2-2, with TRBD1 matching 7 bases. Germline assignment: CDR1 WNHNN and CDR2 SYGVQD (reference sequence). The V and J ends lost 5 bases and 4 bases, in that order; junction bases with no gene match: 4. This CDR3 is 14 amino acids long. The chain's CDR3 is CASSKGQTTGELFF. For the CDR3, the DNA is TGCGCCAGCAGTAAGGGACAGACCACCGGGGAGCTGTTTTTT.

This clone was seen once. The genes are TRBV5-1 and TRBJ2-7; TRBD1 agrees at 10 bases. Germline trimming cut 0 bases from V and 2 bases from J; bases unmatched to any gene: 2. CDR1 and CDR2 (germline): SGHRS, YFSETQ. This CDR3 has 15 amino acids. The CDR3 region is CASSLGTGGPYEQYV. The CDR3 nucleotides are TGCGCCAGCAGCTTGGGGACAGGGGGTCCCTACGAGCAGTACGTC.

This chain connects TRBV4-3 to TRBJ2-6; D possibly corresponds to TRBD1 (6 bases). Germline assignment: CDR1 LGHNA and CDR2 YSLEER. Trimming pared 3 bases from V and 10 bases from J, leaving 13 bases between. The CDR3 extends over 14 amino acids. CDR3 DNA sequence: TGCGCCAGCAGCCAGATCCGGGACACTAACGTCCTGACTTTC. Its translation: CASSQIRDTNVLTF.

The table lists this clone with a few counts. The chain recombines TRBV7-2 with TRBJ1-2; 9 positions agree with TRBD1. The V segment lost 5 bases and the J segment 4 bases; nucleotides outside the gene matches: 11. The CDR3 is 16 amino acids. Germline CDR1 is SGHTA and CDR2 is FQGNSA. CDR3: CASSPDGTGSFYGYTF. CDR3 DNA sequence: TGTGCCAGCAGCCCTGATGGGACAGGGAGTTTCTATGGCTACACCTTC.

The rearrangement joins TRBV6-5 to TRBJ1-2; weak D call: TRBD1 (5 bases). The length of the CDR3 is 14 residues. Germline V lookup: CDR1 MNHEY, CDR2 SVGAGI. V gave up 5 bases and J gave up 4 bases, with 14 bases separating them. CDR3 residues: CASSNPGEAYGYTF. As DNA, the CDR3 is TGTGCCAGCAGTAACCCGGGGGAGGCCTATGGCTACACCTTC.

The chain combines TRBV18 with TRBJ2-2, with D possibly TRBD2 on 6 matching bases. V dropped 0 bases and J dropped 8 bases, with 7 bases sitting between them. CDR3 length: 13 residues. Germline V CDR1 and CDR2: KGHSH, LQKENI. The CDR3 loop is CASSPPGGGELFF. CDR3 in DNA: TGTGCCAGCTCACCACCCGGGGGAGGGGAGCTGTTTTTT.

This rearrangement joins TRBV4-1 to TRBJ1-1, with unresolved D. This CDR3 spans 14 amino acids. V was cut by 6 bases and J by 1 base, with 12 bases left in between. Germline loops: CDR1 MGHRA, CDR2 YSYEKL. The CDR3 sequence: CASRPTPGNTEAFF. CDR3 nucleotide sequence: TGCGCCAGCAGACCAACGCCCGGGAACACTGAAGCTTTCTTT.

The chain combines TRBV6-5 with TRBJ1-6; the D is unclear. The CDR3 is 12 residues long. Germline V gene data show CDR1 as MNHEY and CDR2 as SVGAGI. Deletions cut 5 bases from V and 9 bases from J, with 8 bases between. In DNA form, the CDR3 reads TGTGCCAGCAGTAGGTTCGCTTCACCCCTCCACTTT. Amino acids: CASSRFASPLHF.

This clone appeared once. The CDR3: CASSFRGVAGWDTQYF. The CDR3 DNA reads as TGTGCCAGCAGTTTCCGGGGGGTAGCGGGATGGGATACGCAGTATTTT. This rearrangement joins TRBV27 to TRBJ2-3; 8 positions match TRBD2. V lost 3 bases and J lost 6; bases outside the gene matches: 11. This CDR3 has 16 amino acids. In germline, CDR1 is MNHEY, CDR2 SMNVEV (reference sequence).

This rearrangement joins TRBV2 to TRBJ1-6, with D possibly being TRBD1 (5 bases). The length of the CDR3 is 14 residues. From germline, CDR1 is SNHLY and CDR2 FYNNEI. The ends were cut back, 6 bases at V and 7 bases at J, with 13 bases in the middle. CDR3 loop: CASSLTAGNSPLHF. The CDR3 coding sequence is TGTGCCAGCAGCCTCACTGCAGGGAATTCACCCCTCCACTTT.

V usage is TRBV6-5 and J usage is TRBJ2-7, with 13 bases aligning to TRBD2. The CDR3 is 15 amino acids. Germline trimming cut 6 bases from V and 2 bases from J; bases unmatched to any gene: 4. Germline V gene sequence: CDR1 MNHEY, CDR2 SVGAGI. For the CDR3, the DNA is TGTGCCAGCAGGAGAGGGACTAGCGGGGCCTACGAGCAGTACGTC. Its protein is CASRRGTSGAYEQYV.

The chain combines TRBV18 with TRBJ1-2, with 8 bases that match TRBD1. The CDR3 is 13 amino acids. Germline CDR1 KGHSH, CDR2 LQKENI. V shed 3 bases and J 8 bases; nucleotides not matched to a gene: 5. CDR3 nucleotide sequence: TGTGCCAGCTCACCCACAGGGGGAAACGGCTACACCTTC. Amino acid sequence: CASSPTGGNGYTF.

V usage is TRBV7-6 and J usage is TRBJ2-2; D possibly matches TRBD1 or TRBD2 (6 bases each). Germline V gene data show CDR1 as SGHVS and CDR2 as FNYEAQ. The V and J ends lost 2 bases and 6 bases respectively, with 19 bases between them. The length of the CDR3 is 17 residues. DNA of the CDR3: TGTGCCAGCAGCTTATATACTGAGGGGGGCATCTCCGGGGAGCTGTTTTTT. Its protein product is CASSLYTEGGISGELFF.

J is TRBJ2-2 and V is TRBV12-5; TRBD2 aligns across 9 bases. The V gene end was trimmed by 3 bases and the J gene end by 4 bases; junction bases not matched to a gene: 12. The CDR3 contains 18 residues. The germline gives CDR1 LGHNT, CDR2 FRNRAP. Here the CDR3 reads CASGFSSLSGGSTGELFF. The DNA for the CDR3 is TGTGCTAGTGGTTTTTCCTCCCTGAGCGGGGGGAGCACCGGGGAGCTGTTTTTT.

The chain employs TRBV3-1 (or the pseudogene TRBV3-2) and TRBJ2-1; 7 nucleotides line up with TRBD1. Germline trimming cut 0 bases from V and 16 bases from J; bases unmatched to any gene: 6. This CDR3 has 12 residues. The germline gives CDR1 LGHDT, CDR2 YNNKEL (reference sequence). Here the CDR3 reads CASSQEGQLCFF. The CDR3 region has the DNA TGTGCCAGCAGCCAAGAGGGACAGTTGTGTTTCTTC.

This chain links TRBV28 with TRBJ2-3; maybe TRBD2 (7 bases). CDR1 and CDR2 from the germline V gene are MDHEN and SYDVKM. The V end lost 8 bases, the J end lost 2 bases, and 8 bases lay between the germline ends. The CDR3 length is 12 residues. The CDR3 loop is CASGGATDTQYF. The CDR3 region has the DNA TGTGCCAGCGGGGGGGCCACAGATACGCAGTATTTT. Full variable domain (missing parts from reference TRBV28 and TRBJ2-3): DVKVTQSSRYLVKRTGEKVFLECVQDMDHENMFWYRQDPGLGLRLIYFSYDVKMKEKGDIPEGYSVSREKKERFSLILESASTNQTSMYLCASGGATDTQYFGPGTRLTVL.

The rearrangement joins TRBV11-1 to TRBJ1-1; weak D call: TRBD1 (6 bases). CDR1 is SGHAT and CDR2 is FQDESV in the germline V gene (reference sequence). V gave up 3 bases and J gave up 3 bases, with 11 bases separating them. This CDR3 comprises 14 residues. CDR3 coding DNA: TGTGCCAGCAGCTTTACAGGGCGGGACACTGAAGCTTTCTTT. Translating it yields CASSFTGRDTEAFF.

This chain joins TRBV6-5 and TRBJ2-1; a possible D gene is TRBD1 (6 bases). Trimming removed 7 bases at V and 14 bases at J, with 15 bases between. Germline lookup yields CDR1 MNHEY and CDR2 SVGAGI. The CDR3 totals 11 residues. The CDR3 nucleotides read TGTGCCAGCACCGCCGAGGGGGTGGAGTTCTTC. Its translation: CASTAEGVEFF.

The rearrangement links TRBV5-6 to TRBJ1-2; 7 nucleotides align to TRBD1. Per the germline V gene, CDR1 is SGHDT and CDR2 is YYEEEE. The junction had 7 bases not matched to a gene; V was cut back by 4 bases and J by 4 bases. The CDR3 extends over 14 amino acids. The CDR3 sequence: CASSPQGQFYGYTF. The CDR3 bases are TGTGCCAGCAGCCCGCAGGGACAGTTCTATGGCTACACCTTC.

The V gene is TRBV18, the J gene TRBJ1-2, with no clear D. V dropped 2 bases and J dropped 3 bases, with 13 bases sitting between them. Germline values: CDR1 KGHSH, CDR2 LQKENI. The CDR3 runs 15 residues. CDR3 residues: CASSPMVGNDYGYTF. CDR3 DNA sequence: TGTGCCAGCTCACCAATGGTCGGGAATGACTATGGCTACACCTTC.

This chain links TRBV30 with TRBJ1-5, with TRBD1 identical over 7 bases. The CDR3 is 14 residues long. CDR1 is GTSNPN, CDR2 SVGIG, per germline (reference sequence). V dropped 3 bases and J dropped 8; count of bases not matched to a gene: 10. The DNA of the CDR3 is TGTGCCTGGAGCCACCGGACAGGTTTAGAGCCCCAGCATTTT. Translation: CAWSHRTGLEPQHF.

V is TRBV4-1 and J is TRBJ2-1; 9 bases agree with TRBD1. V lost 5 bases, J lost 5 bases, and 7 bases stayed unmatched. The CDR3 covers 15 residues. CDR1 MGHRA and CDR2 YSYEKL come from the germline V gene. The CDR3 sequence is CASSTGDRDDNEQFF. As DNA, the CDR3 is TGCGCCAGCAGCACGGGGGACAGGGACGACAATGAGCAGTTCTTC.

The V and J genes are TRBV5-6 and TRBJ1-1; 7 positions agree with TRBD1. Germline V gene data show CDR1 as SGHDT and CDR2 as YYEEEE. V lost 5 bases and J lost 0; bases outside the gene matches: 4. The CDR3 has 14 residues. The CDR3 here is CASSLDRMNTEAFF. In nucleotides, the CDR3 is TGTGCCAGCAGTCTGGACAGGATGAACACTGAAGCTTTCTTT.